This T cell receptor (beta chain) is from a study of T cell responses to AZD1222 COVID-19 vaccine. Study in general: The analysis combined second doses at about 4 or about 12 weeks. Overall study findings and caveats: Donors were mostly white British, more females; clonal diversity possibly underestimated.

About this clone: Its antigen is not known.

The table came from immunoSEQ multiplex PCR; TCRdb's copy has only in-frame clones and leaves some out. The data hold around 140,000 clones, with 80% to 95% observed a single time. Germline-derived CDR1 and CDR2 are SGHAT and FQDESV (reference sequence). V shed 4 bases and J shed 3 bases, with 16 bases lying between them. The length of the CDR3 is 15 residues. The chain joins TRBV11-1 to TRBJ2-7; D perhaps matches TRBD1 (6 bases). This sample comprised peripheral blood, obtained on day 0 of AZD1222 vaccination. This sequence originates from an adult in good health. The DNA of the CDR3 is TGTGCCAGCAGCTCTAGTGGAGGACAGTTCTACGAGCAGTACTTC. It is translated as CASSSSGGQFYEQYF.